The TCR beta chain described here comes from a study of patients and donors after allogeneic stem cell transplantation. In TCRdb, the RT-PCR reads were re-called with MiXCR into one record per CDR3 protein. The table includes roughly 880,000 distinct CDR3 sequences, roughly 17% detected once. The CDR3 is made up of 13 amino acids. Germline CDR1 LGHNT, CDR2 FRNRAP. V was shortened by 6 bases and J by 2 bases, with 10 bases between the two germline ends. This clonotype was sampled from a human donor who was either an allogeneic HSCT recipient or a stem cell or donor lymphocyte infusion donor (not recorded which). It is not recorded whose cells these are; they may come from a transplant donor. V and J are TRBV12-5 and TRBJ1-2; D perhaps matches TRBD1 (6 bases). What was sequenced was blood, either unsorted or a sorted T cell fraction (not recorded which). CDR3: CASGSDRNYGYTF. The CDR3 bases are TGTGCTAGTGGGTCGGACAGAAACTATGGCTACACCTTC. Together with reference TRBV12-5 and TRBJ1-2, the CDR3 gives the full variable domain: DARVTQTPRHKVTEMGQEVTMRCQPILGHNTVFWYRQTMMQGLELLAYFRNRAPLDDSGMPKDRFSAEMPDATLATLKIQPSEPRDSAVYFCASGSDRNYGYTFGSGTRLTVV.